Sequencing of this T cell receptor beta chain was carried out in a study of CD8 T cells in Susac syndrome. The count of this clonotype is one. Random hexamers were used to reverse transcribe roughly 0.45 to 1 ug of RNA. Coverage of TCR beta CDR3 amplification by immunoSEQ multiplex PCR extended to 54 Vbeta and 13 Jbeta. Each CDR3 protein is one row after TCRdb ran MiXCR on the immunoSEQ multiplex PCR reads. Of approximately 210,000 distinct CDR3 sequences in the sample, around 95% are singletons; the top ten hold roughly 0.1%. The specimen sequenced was CD4+ T cells from PBMCs. This receptor was identified in a human donor with multiple sclerosis.

The CDR3 DNA reads TGCGCCAGCAGCTCACAGCGGGAGGGCCCTCAGAATGAGCAGTTCTTC. Translation gives CASSSQREGPQNEQFF. The chain combines TRBV5-1 with TRBJ2-1, with 10 bases matching TRBD2. The CDR3 loop spans 16 amino acids. V lost 3 bases and J lost 7; bases outside the gene matches: 10. Germline assignment: CDR1 SGHRS and CDR2 YFSETQ.